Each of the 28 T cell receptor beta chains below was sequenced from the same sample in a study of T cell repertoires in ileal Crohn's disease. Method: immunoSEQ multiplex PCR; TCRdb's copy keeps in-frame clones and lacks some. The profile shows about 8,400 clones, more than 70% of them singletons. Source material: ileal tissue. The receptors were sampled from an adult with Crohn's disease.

The CDR3 sequence is CASRPDNLASKPQHF. In DNA, the CDR3 is TGTGCCAGCAGACCGGACAACTTGGCCTCAAAGCCCCAGCATTTT. J is TRBJ1-5 and V is TRBV2; D might be TRBD1 (5 bases). The CDR3 runs 15 residues. The ends were cut back, 6 bases at V and 8 bases at J, with 20 bases in the middle. In germline, CDR1 is SNHLY, CDR2 FYNNEI.

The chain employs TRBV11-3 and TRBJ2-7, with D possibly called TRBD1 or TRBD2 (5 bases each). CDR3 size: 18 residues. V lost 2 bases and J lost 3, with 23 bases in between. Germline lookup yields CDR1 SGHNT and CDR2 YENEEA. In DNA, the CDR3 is TGTGCCAGCAGCTTACGTCTTTGGGGGTCCGACCCATACTACGAGCAGTACTTC. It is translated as CASSLRLWGSDPYYEQYF.

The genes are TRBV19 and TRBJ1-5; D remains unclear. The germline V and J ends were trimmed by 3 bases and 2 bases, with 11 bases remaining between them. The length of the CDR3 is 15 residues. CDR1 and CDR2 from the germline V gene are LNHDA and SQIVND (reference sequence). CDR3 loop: CASSINALGNQPQHF. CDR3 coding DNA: TGTGCCAGTAGTATTAACGCCCTCGGCAATCAGCCCCAGCATTTT.

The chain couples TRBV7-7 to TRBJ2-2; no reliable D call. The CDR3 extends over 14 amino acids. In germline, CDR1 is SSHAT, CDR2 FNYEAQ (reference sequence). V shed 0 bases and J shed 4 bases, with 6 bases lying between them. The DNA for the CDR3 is TGTGCCAGCAGCTTAGCCAGAGGCACCGGGGAGCTGTTTTTT. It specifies CASSLARGTGELFF. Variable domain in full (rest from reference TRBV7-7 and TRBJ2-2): GAGVSQSPRYKVTKRGQDVTLRCDPISSHATLYWYQQALGQGPEFLTYFNYEAQPDKSGLPSDRFSAERPEGSISTLTIQRTEQRDSAMYRCASSLARGTGELFFGEGSRLTVL.

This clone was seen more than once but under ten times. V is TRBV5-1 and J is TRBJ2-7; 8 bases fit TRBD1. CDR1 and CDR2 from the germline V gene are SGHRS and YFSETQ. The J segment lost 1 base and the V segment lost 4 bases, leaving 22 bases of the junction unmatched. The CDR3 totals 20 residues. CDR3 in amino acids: CASSPGDRFNWPALSYEQYF. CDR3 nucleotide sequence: TGCGCCAGCAGCCCGGGGGACAGGTTTAATTGGCCCGCCTTATCCTACGAGCAGTACTTC.

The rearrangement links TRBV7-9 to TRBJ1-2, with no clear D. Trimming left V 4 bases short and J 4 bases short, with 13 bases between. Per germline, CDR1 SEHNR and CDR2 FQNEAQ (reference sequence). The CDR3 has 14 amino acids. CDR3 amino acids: CASSSPAAPYGYTF. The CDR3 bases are TGTGCCAGCAGCTCTCCGGCGGCGCCCTATGGCTACACCTTC.

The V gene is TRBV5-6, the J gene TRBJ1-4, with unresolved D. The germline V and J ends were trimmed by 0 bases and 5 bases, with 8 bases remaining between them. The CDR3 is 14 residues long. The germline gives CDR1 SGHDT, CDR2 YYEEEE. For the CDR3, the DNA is TGTGCCAGCAGCTTGGACAACATGAATGAAAAACTGTTTTTT. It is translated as CASSLDNMNEKLFF. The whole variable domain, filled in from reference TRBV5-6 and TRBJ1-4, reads DAGVTQSPTHLIKTRGQQVTLRCSPKSGHDTVSWYQQALGQGPQFIFQYYEEEERQRGNFPDRFSGHQFPNYSSELNVNALLLGDSALYLCASSLDNMNEKLFFGSGTQLSVL.

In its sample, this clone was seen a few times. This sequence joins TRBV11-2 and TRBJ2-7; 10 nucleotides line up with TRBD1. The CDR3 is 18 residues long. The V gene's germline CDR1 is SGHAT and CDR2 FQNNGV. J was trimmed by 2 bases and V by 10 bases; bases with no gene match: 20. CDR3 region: CATKGFHPGTGDTYEQYF. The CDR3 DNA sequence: TGTGCCACCAAGGGATTCCACCCCGGGACAGGGGATACCTACGAGCAGTACTTC. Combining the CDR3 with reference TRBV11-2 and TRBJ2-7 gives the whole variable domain EAGVAQSPRYKIIEKRQSVAFWCNPISGHATLYWYQQILGQGPKLLIQFQNNGVVDDSQLPKDRFSAERLKGVDSTLKIQPAKLEDSAVYLCATKGFHPGTGDTYEQYFGPGTRLTVT.

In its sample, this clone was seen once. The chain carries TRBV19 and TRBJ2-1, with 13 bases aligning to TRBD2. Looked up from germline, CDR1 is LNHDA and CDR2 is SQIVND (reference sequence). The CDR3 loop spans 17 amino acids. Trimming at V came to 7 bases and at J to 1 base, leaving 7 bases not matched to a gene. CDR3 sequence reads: CASTKLLAGGSYNEQFF. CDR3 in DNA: TGTGCCAGTACCAAGCTACTAGCGGGAGGGTCCTACAATGAGCAGTTCTTC.

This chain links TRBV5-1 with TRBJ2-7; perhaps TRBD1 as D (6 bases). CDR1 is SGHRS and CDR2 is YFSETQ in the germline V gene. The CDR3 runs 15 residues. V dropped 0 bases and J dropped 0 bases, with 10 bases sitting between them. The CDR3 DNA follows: TGCGCCAGCAGCTTGGGACAGGTTATCTCCTACGAGCAGTACTTC. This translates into CASSLGQVISYEQYF.

CDR3 amino acids: CSVTQSSYEQYF. The CDR3 coding sequence is TGCAGCGTTACACAGAGCTCCTACGAGCAGTACTTC. J is TRBJ2-7 and V is TRBV29-1; D unresolved. Germline loops: CDR1 SQVTM, CDR2 ANQGSEA. The ends were cut back, 5 bases at V and 0 bases at J, with 8 bases in the middle. The CDR3 is made up of 12 amino acids.

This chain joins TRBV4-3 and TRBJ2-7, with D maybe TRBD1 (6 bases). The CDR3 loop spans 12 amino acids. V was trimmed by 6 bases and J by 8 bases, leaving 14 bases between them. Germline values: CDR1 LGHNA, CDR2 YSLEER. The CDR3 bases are TGCGCCAGCAGAACCGGGACAAAGAAGCAGTACTTC. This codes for CASRTGTKKQYF.

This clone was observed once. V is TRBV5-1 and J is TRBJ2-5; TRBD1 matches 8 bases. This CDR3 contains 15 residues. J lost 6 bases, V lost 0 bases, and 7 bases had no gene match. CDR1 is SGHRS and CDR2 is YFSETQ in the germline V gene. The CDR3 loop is CASSLAPTGGQTQYF. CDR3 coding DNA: TGCGCCAGCAGCTTGGCCCCCACAGGGGGTCAGACCCAGTACTTC.

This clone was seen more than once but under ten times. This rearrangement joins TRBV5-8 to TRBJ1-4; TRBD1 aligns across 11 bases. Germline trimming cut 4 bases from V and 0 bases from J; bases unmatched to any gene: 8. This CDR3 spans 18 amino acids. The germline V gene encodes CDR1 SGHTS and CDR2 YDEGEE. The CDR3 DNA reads TGTGCCAGCAGCAATAGGGACAGGGGGTTTACAACTAATGAAAAACTGTTTTTT. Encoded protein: CASSNRDRGFTTNEKLFF.

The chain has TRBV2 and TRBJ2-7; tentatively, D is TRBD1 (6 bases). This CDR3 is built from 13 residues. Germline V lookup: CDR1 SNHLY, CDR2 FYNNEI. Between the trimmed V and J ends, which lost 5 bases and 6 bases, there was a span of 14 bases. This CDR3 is CASSLPGDLEQYF. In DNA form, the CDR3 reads TGTGCCAGCAGTTTGCCAGGGGATCTCGAGCAGTACTTC. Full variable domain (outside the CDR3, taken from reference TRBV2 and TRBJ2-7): EPEVTQTPSHQVTQMGQEVILRCVPISNHLYFYWYRQILGQKVEFLVSFYNNEISEKSEIFDDQFSVERPDGSNFTLKIRSTKLEDSAMYFCASSLPGDLEQYFGPGTRLTVT.

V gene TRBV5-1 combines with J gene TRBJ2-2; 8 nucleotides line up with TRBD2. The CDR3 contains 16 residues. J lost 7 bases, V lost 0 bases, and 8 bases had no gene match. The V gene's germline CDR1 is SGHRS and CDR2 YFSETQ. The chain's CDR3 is CASSLDGTRKVGELFF. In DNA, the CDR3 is TGCGCCAGCAGCTTGGATGGGACTAGGAAAGTCGGGGAGCTGTTTTTT.

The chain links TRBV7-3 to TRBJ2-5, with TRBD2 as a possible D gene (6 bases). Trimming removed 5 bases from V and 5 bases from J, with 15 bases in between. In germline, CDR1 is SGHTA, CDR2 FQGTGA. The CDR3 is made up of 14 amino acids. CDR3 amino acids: CASSPGSGGETQYF. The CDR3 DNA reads TGTGCCAGCAGCCCCGGGAGTGGTGGGGAGACCCAGTACTTC.

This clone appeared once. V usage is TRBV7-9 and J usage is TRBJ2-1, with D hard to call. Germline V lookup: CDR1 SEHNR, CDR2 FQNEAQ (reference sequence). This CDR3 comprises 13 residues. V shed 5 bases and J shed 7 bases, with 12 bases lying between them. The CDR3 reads CASSRTPANEQFF. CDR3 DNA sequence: TGTGCCAGCAGCCGAACTCCGGCGAATGAGCAGTTCTTC.

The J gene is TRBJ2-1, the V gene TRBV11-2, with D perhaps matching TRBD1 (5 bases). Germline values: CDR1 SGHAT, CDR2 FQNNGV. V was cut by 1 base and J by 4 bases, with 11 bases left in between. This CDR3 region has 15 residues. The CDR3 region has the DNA TGTGCCAGCAGCTTAGGGCGGCAGGGTTACAATGAGCAGTTCTTC. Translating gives CASSLGRQGYNEQFF.

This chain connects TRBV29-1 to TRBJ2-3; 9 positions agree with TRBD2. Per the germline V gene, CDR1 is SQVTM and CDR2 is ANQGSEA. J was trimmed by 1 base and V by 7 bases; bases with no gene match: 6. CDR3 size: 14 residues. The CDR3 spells CSAKIAGGTDTQYF. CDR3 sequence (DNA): TGCAGCGCGAAAATAGCGGGGGGCACAGATACGCAGTATTTT.

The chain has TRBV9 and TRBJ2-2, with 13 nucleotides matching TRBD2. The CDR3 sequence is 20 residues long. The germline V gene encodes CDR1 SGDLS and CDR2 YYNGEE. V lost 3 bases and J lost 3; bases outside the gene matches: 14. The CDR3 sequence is CASSENPGTSGTGHTGELFF. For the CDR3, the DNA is TGTGCCAGCAGCGAGAACCCCGGGACTAGCGGGACGGGGCACACCGGGGAGCTGTTTTTT.

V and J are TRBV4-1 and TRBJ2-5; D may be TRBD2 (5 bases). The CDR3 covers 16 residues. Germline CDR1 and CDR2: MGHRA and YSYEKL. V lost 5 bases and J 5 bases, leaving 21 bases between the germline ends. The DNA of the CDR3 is TGCGCCAGCAGCGAAAGTGAGCTCGGGAAGTGGGAGACCCAGTACTTC. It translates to CASSESELGKWETQYF.

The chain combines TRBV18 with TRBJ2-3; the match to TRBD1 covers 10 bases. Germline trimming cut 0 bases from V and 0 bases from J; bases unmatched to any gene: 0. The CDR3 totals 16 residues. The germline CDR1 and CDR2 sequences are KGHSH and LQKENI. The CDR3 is CASSPPTGGSTDTQYF. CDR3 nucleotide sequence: TGTGCCAGCTCACCACCGACAGGGGGCAGCACAGATACGCAGTATTTT.

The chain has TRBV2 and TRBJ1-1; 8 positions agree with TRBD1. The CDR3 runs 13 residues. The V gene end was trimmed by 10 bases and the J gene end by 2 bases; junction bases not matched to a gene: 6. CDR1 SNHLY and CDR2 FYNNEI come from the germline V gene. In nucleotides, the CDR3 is TGTGCCACCAACAGGGGGTTAAACACTGAAGCTTTCTTT. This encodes CATNRGLNTEAFF.

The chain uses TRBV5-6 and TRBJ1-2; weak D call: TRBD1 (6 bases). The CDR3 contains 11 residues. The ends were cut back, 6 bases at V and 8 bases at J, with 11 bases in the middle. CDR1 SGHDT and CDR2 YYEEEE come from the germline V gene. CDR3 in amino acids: CASNRAGGYTF. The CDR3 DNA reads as TGTGCCAGCAACAGGGCAGGAGGCTACACCTTC.

The CDR3 region has the DNA TGTGCCAGCAGCTTAGGGGGGATGGGGTACGAGCAGTACTTC. Its translation is CASSLGGMGYEQYF. The chain is built from TRBV11-3 and TRBJ2-7; D tentatively fits TRBD1 or TRBD2 (5 bases each). This CDR3 is 14 amino acids long. Deletions cut 1 base from V and 4 bases from J, with 11 bases between. The germline V gene has CDR1 SGHNT and CDR2 YENEEA.

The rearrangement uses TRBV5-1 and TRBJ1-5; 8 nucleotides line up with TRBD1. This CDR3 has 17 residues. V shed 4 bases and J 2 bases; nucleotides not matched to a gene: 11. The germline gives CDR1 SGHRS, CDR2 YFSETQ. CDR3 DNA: TGCGCCAGCAGCATCCGACCACAGGGGGATGGCAATCAGCCCCAGCATTTT. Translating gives CASSIRPQGDGNQPQHF.

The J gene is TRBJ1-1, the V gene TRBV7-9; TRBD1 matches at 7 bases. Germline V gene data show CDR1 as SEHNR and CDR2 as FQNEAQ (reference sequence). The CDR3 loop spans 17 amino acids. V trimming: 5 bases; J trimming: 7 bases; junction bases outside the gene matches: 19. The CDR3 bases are TGTGCCAGCAGCCCAGGCGGGACAGACACATTGTCTGTTGAAGCTTTCTTT. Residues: CASSPGGTDTLSVEAFF. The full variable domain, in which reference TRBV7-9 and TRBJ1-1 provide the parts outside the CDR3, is DTGVSQNPRHKITKRGQNVTFRCDPISEHNRLYWYRQTLGQGPEFLTYFQNEAQLEKSRLLSDRFSAERPKGSFSTLEIQRTEQGDSAMYLCASSPGGTDTLSVEAFFGQGTRLTVV.